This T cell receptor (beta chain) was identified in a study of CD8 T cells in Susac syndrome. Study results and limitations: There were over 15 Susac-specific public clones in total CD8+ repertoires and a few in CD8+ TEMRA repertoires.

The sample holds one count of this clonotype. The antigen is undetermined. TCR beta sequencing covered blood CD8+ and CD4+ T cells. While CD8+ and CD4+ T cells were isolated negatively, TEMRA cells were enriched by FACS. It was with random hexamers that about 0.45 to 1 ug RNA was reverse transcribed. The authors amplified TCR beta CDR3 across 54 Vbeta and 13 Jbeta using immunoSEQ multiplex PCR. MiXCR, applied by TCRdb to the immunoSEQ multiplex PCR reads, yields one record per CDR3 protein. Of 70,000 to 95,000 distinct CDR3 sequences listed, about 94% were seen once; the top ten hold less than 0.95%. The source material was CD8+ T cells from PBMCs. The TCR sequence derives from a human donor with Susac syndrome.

The CDR3 region has the DNA TGCAGCGTTGGTCAGTTCAATCAGCCCCAGCATTTT. It translates to CSVGQFNQPQHF. This sequence joins TRBV29-1 and TRBJ1-5, with D unclear. V was pared by 4 bases and J by 3 bases, with 7 bases between. CDR1 is SQVTM, CDR2 ANQGSEA, per germline. CDR3 size: 12 residues.